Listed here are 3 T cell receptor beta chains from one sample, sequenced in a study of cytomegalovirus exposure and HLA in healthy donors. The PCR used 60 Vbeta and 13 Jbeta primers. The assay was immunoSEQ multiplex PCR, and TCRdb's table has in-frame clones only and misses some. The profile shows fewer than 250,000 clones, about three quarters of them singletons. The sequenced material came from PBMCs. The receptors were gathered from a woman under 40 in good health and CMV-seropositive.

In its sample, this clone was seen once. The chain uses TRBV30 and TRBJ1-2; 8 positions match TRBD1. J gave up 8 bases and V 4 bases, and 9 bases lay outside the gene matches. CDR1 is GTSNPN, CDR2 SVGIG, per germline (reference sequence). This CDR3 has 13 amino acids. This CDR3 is CAWTTGGAGGYTF. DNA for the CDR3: TGTGCCTGGACTACAGGGGGGGCTGGGGGCTACACCTTC.

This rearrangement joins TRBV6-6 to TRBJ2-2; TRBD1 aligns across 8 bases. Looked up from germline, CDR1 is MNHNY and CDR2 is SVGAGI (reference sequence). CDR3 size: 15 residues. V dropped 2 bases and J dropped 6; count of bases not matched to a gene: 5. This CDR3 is CASSYPGGGAGELFF. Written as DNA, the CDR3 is TGTGCCAGCAGTTACCCAGGGGGCGGTGCCGGGGAGCTGTTTTTT.

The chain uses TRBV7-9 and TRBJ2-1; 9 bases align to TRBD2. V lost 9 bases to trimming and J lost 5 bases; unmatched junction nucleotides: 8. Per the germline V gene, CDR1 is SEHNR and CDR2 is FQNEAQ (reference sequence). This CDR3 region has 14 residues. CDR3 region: CASRRLAENNEQFF. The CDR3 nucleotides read TGTGCCAGTCGAAGACTAGCGGAAAACAATGAGCAGTTCTTC. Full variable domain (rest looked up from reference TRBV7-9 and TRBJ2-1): DTGVSQNPRHKITKRGQNVTFRCDPISEHNRLYWYRQTLGQGPEFLTYFQNEAQLEKSRLLSDRFSAERPKGSFSTLEIQRTEQGDSAMYLCASRRLAENNEQFFGPGTRLTVL.